Below, 19 T cell receptor beta chains from the same sample are listed, as sequenced in a study of blood T cell repertoires in COVID-19. Repertoires were generated with immunoSEQ multiplex PCR, while TCRdb's copy carries only in-frame clones and drops some. The sample yields under 350,000 clones, around 87% seen once. The sequencing input was peripheral blood. Receptors originate from a young man with active or convalescent COVID-19.

The V and J genes are TRBV11-2 and TRBJ2-7; D unclear. Per the germline V gene, CDR1 is SGHAT and CDR2 is FQNNGV. V lost 1 base and J 2 bases, leaving 9 bases between the germline ends. The CDR3 sequence is 14 residues long. The CDR3, as DNA: TGTGCCAGCAGCTTAGGAGTGGGCCCCTACGAGCAGTACTTC. Amino acid sequence: CASSLGVGPYEQYF.

The chain has TRBV6-2 or TRBV6-3 and TRBJ1-1; TRBD1 matches at 8 bases. CDR3 length: 13 amino acids. CDR1 MNHEY and CDR2 SVGEGT come from the germline V gene. J was trimmed by 7 bases and V by 1 base; bases with no gene match: 2. The chain's CDR3 is CASSYLDRDEAFF. CDR3 nucleotide sequence: TGTGCCAGCAGTTACTTGGACAGGGATGAAGCTTTCTTT.

The chain joins TRBV5-8 to TRBJ2-3, with a weak D call TRBD1 (6 bases). Looked up from germline, CDR1 is SGHTS and CDR2 is YDEGEE. The ends were cut back, 7 bases at V and 4 bases at J, with 19 bases in the middle. The CDR3 consists of 15 residues. CDR3 loop: CASVPQGTGPDTQYF. The CDR3 DNA is TGTGCCAGCGTACCACAGGGAACAGGCCCAGATACGCAGTATTTT.

The chain links TRBV4-2 to TRBJ2-2, with TRBD1 matching 10 bases. The junction had 2 bases not matched to a gene; V was cut back by 0 bases and J by 4 bases. Germline CDR1 is LGHNA and CDR2 is YNFKEQ. The CDR3 is 16 residues long. CDR3 region: CASSQEGQGPTGELFF. The CDR3 DNA reads as TGTGCCAGCAGCCAAGAGGGACAGGGGCCCACCGGGGAGCTGTTTTTT.

The gene calls are TRBV27 and TRBJ2-5, with 7 bases matching TRBD1. Trimming at V came to 1 base and at J to 3 bases, leaving 14 bases not matched to a gene. CDR1 and CDR2 from the germline V gene are MNHEY and SMNVEV (reference sequence). The CDR3 contains 18 residues. The DNA of the CDR3 is TGTGCCAGCAGTTTATGGTCCCCAAAGACAGGGCCTAAAGAGACCCAGTACTTC. It translates to CASSLWSPKTGPKETQYF.

V is TRBV19 and J is TRBJ2-2; weak D call: TRBD1 (5 bases). The CDR3 loop spans 14 amino acids. Germline CDR1 and CDR2: LNHDA and SQIVND (reference sequence). V was clipped by 2 bases and J by 5 bases, with 9 bases between them. The CDR3 loop reads CASSILGLTGELFF. CDR3 DNA: TGTGCCAGTAGTATATTGGGGCTAACCGGGGAGCTGTTTTTT.

The V call is TRBV6-5, the J call TRBJ2-7; 7 nucleotides line up with TRBD1. After removal of 6 bases from V and 9 bases from J, the junction contained 17 bases not matched to a gene. The CDR3 has 15 residues. From germline, CDR1 is MNHEY and CDR2 SVGAGI. The CDR3 region has the DNA TGTGCCAGCAGCCCCCGACAGGGACCACGGTCGGGGCAGTACTTC. It translates to CASSPRQGPRSGQYF.

V is TRBV28 and J is TRBJ1-5; D unclear. Germline V gives CDR1 MDHEN, CDR2 SYDVKM. The CDR3 is 14 residues long. The V gene lost 0 bases and the J gene lost 6 bases, with 9 bases spanning the gap. This CDR3 reads CASSLWDEGQPQHF. As DNA, the CDR3 is TGTGCCAGCAGTTTATGGGACGAGGGTCAGCCCCAGCATTTT.

The chain carries TRBV6-2 or TRBV6-3 and TRBJ1-1, with 7 positions matching TRBD1. J was trimmed by 10 bases and V by 0 bases; bases with no gene match: 2. The CDR3 length is 12 residues. Germline CDR1 MNHEY, CDR2 SVGEGT. CDR3 region: CASSYSGGAAFF. CDR3 nucleotides: TGTGCCAGCAGTTACTCAGGGGGCGCAGCTTTCTTT.

This chain connects TRBV6-5 to TRBJ1-1; 7 bases agree with TRBD1. Germline assignment: CDR1 MNHEY and CDR2 SVGAGI. V dropped 6 bases and J dropped 3; count of bases not matched to a gene: 4. The CDR3 is 13 residues long. The CDR3 sequence: CASSFGTDTEAFF. The CDR3 nucleotides read TGTGCCAGCAGCTTTGGGACAGACACTGAAGCTTTCTTT.

The chain uses TRBV2 and TRBJ2-5, with a possible D match to TRBD1 (5 bases). The V and J ends lost 8 bases and 5 bases respectively, with 15 bases between them. This CDR3 spans 13 amino acids. Germline loops: CDR1 SNHLY, CDR2 FYNNEI. CDR3 sequence (DNA): TGTGCCAGCGGGTCAGGGTCTAGGGAGACCCAGTACTTC. This codes for CASGSGSRETQYF.

The CDR3 spells CASSLGRETDTQYF. The CDR3 DNA is TGTGCCAGCAGTCTCGGGAGGGAGACAGATACGCAGTATTTT. This chain links TRBV6-2 or TRBV6-3 with TRBJ2-3, with TRBD2 identical over 8 bases. The CDR3 is 14 amino acids. V trimming: 5 bases; J trimming: 3 bases; junction bases outside the gene matches: 4. The germline V gene encodes CDR1 MNHEY and CDR2 SVGEGT.

The chain uses TRBV6-5 and TRBJ1-1; TRBD1 might be the D (5 bases). The germline V gene has CDR1 MNHEY and CDR2 SVGAGI. The CDR3 loop spans 11 amino acids. Between the trimmed V and J ends, which lost 10 bases and 11 bases, there was a span of 17 bases. CDR3 amino acids: CATQDEGDAFF. CDR3 coding DNA: TGTGCCACCCAAGACGAAGGGGATGCTTTCTTT.

The rearrangement uses TRBV12-3 or TRBV12-4 and TRBJ2-7; D not certain. This CDR3 comprises 12 residues. V was pared by 8 bases and J by 7 bases, with 15 bases between. The CDR3 DNA is TGTGCCAGCGGCCTTCCACCGGGTGAGCAGTACTTC. It is translated as CASGLPPGEQYF.

The chain combines TRBV7-8 with TRBJ1-1; TRBD1 matches 7 bases. Trimming at V came to 4 bases and at J to 3 bases, leaving 5 bases not matched to a gene. Germline lookup yields CDR1 SGHVS and CDR2 FQNEAQ. The length of the CDR3 is 14 residues. In DNA, the CDR3 is TGTGCCAGCAGCTGGGCAGGGGGAGACACTGAAGCTTTCTTT. Amino acids: CASSWAGGDTEAFF.

The DNA for the CDR3 is TGTGCCAGCAGCCCCGGACCAGCGGGAGGTTCAGATACGCAGTATTTT. Its protein is CASSPGPAGGSDTQYF. The chain joins TRBV7-2 to TRBJ2-3; TRBD2 aligns across 9 bases. V was pared by 5 bases and J by 4 bases, with 10 bases of the junction left unmatched. The germline gives CDR1 SGHTA, CDR2 FQGNSA. The CDR3 sequence is 16 residues long.

This chain joins TRBV2 and TRBJ1-1, with a tentative D call TRBD1 (5 bases). CDR3 size: 12 residues. CDR1 and CDR2 (germline): SNHLY, FYNNEI. V was trimmed by 6 bases and J by 8 bases, leaving 13 bases between them. In nucleotides, the CDR3 is TGTGCCAGCAGGTTACAGGAAGCGGAAGCTTTCTTT. The encoded protein is CASRLQEAEAFF.

V and J are TRBV5-6 and TRBJ2-1; 8 bases are shared with TRBD2. CDR3 size: 15 residues. V shed 5 bases and J 3 bases; nucleotides not matched to a gene: 7. CDR1 is SGHDT, CDR2 YYEEEE, per germline. CDR3 nucleotide sequence: TGTGCCAGCAGATTCGGACTAGCAGGCTACAATGAGCAGTTCTTC. Translated: CASRFGLAGYNEQFF.

The chain employs TRBV10-3 and TRBJ2-1; D is perhaps TRBD2 (6 bases). The CDR3 spans 12 residues. Germline loops: CDR1 ENHRY, CDR2 SYGVKD. The ends were cut back, 11 bases at V and 8 bases at J, with 16 bases in the middle. The CDR3 sequence is CALRGRRDEQFF. CDR3 in DNA: TGTGCCCTCCGGGGGAGAAGAGATGAGCAGTTCTTC.